This T cell receptor beta chain was profiled in a study of cytomegalovirus exposure and HLA in healthy donors. Primers: 60 Vbeta forward and 13 Jbeta reverse. Sequencing used immunoSEQ multiplex PCR; TCRdb keeps in-frame clones, though not all of them. This sample has 100,000 to 150,000 clones; roughly 77% occur once, and the top ten carry 4.5% to 5%. Turning to this clone: No antigen is known for it.

General study results and limits: The study recorded 150 to 200 TCR beta chains that were cytomegalovirus-associated. With later analysis, a missense DCLRE1C variant became linked to TCR beta V- and J-gene trimming. Likely technical artifact: a cluster of highly shared sequence variants. In vitro data verified a few CMV-associated chains as specific for CMV antigens.

Germline assignment: CDR1 MNHEY and CDR2 SMNVEV (reference sequence). The length of the CDR3 is 16 residues. V gave up 5 bases and J gave up 4 bases; unmatched junction bases: 9. J is TRBJ1-3 and V is TRBV27; 9 bases agree with TRBD1. The receptor was isolated from a man in his fifties or sixties in good health and CMV-seropositive. Sequenced input: PBMCs. CDR3 sequence reads: CASSQKGTGTGNTIYF. CDR3 coding DNA: TGTGCCAGCAGTCAAAAGGGGACAGGGACCGGAAACACCATATATTTT.